These 11 T cell receptor beta chains share one sample of origin, sequenced in a study of blood T cell repertoires in COVID-19. Sequencing was performed with immunoSEQ multiplex PCR; in TCRdb, only in-frame clones are kept and a portion is missing. The profile shows about 120,000 clones, 70% to 85% of them singletons. The specimen was peripheral blood. The receptors here all came from a woman in her seventies with acute or convalescent COVID-19.

This clone occurred a few times. The CDR3 is CASSQDGGEDRDTRGEQYF. Written as DNA, the CDR3 is TGCGCCAGCAGCCAAGATGGAGGAGAGGACAGAGACACCCGCGGCGAGCAGTACTTC. V is TRBV4-3 and J is TRBJ2-7, with D possibly matching TRBD1 (6 bases). This CDR3 is 19 amino acids long. CDR1 is LGHNA and CDR2 is YSLEER in the germline V gene. V was cut by 0 bases and J by 6 bases, with 27 bases left in between.

This sequence joins TRBV11-1 and TRBJ2-3; D is ambiguous. This CDR3 region has 11 residues. Trimming stripped 5 bases from V and 4 bases from J, with 4 bases between. The germline gives CDR1 SGHAT, CDR2 FQDESV (reference sequence). CDR3 bases: TGTGCCAGCAGCCGGGCAGATACGCAGTATTTT. Translated, it gives CASSRADTQYF. Full variable domain (missing parts from reference TRBV11-1 and TRBJ2-3): EAEVAQSPRYKITEKSQAVAFWCDPISGHATLYWYRQILGQGPELLVQFQDESVVDDSQLPKDRFSAERLKGVDSTLKIQPAELGDSAMYLCASSRADTQYFGPGTRLTVL.

The chain uses TRBV15 and TRBJ2-7; 8 positions match TRBD2. Losses at the gene ends were 5 bases for V and 0 bases for J; bases not matched to a gene: 6. CDR3 length equals 15 residues. Germline CDR1 LNHNV, CDR2 YYDKDF (reference sequence). The CDR3 nucleotides read TGTGCCACCAGCGGAGGGGGGACTAGCTCCTACGAGCAGTACGTC. Translated: CATSGGGTSSYEQYV.

The V gene is TRBV19, the J gene TRBJ2-3; a weak D match, TRBD2 (5 bases). CDR1 and CDR2 (germline): LNHDA, SQIVND (reference sequence). Trimming shortened V by 7 bases and J by 6 bases, and 14 bases separated the two germline ends. The CDR3 spans 13 residues. The CDR3 DNA is TGTGCCAGTACCCGGGGTCAGAGGGATACGCAGTATTTT. Amino acid sequence: CASTRGQRDTQYF.

The chain has TRBV24-1 and TRBJ1-2; 7 nucleotides align to TRBD1. Germline CDR1 is KGHDR and CDR2 is SFDVKD. This CDR3 is built from 14 residues. V lost 4 bases to trimming and J lost 7 bases; unmatched junction nucleotides: 8. This chain's CDR3 is CATSEPSQGFGYTF. In nucleotides, the CDR3 is TGTGCCACCAGTGAACCGTCACAGGGGTTTGGCTACACCTTC.

The CDR3 loop is CASSVSGGGSNEQFF. The CDR3 region has the DNA TGTGCCAGCAGTGTCAGCGGGGGAGGTTCGAATGAGCAGTTCTTC. This chain connects TRBV9 to TRBJ2-1, with 8 bases that match TRBD2. CDR3 length: 15 residues. V gave up 5 bases and J gave up 7 bases; unmatched junction bases: 11. Germline CDR1 and CDR2: SGDLS and YYNGEE.

The chain combines TRBV2 with TRBJ1-1; maybe TRBD1 (6 bases). CDR1 and CDR2 (germline): SNHLY, FYNNEI. CDR3 length: 13 residues. Trimming pared 8 bases from V and 0 bases from J, leaving 10 bases between. The DNA for the CDR3 is TGTGCCAGCGGACAGTACATGAACACTGAAGCTTTCTTT. It is translated as CASGQYMNTEAFF.

This chain joins TRBV6-2 or TRBV6-3 and TRBJ1-5, with 9 positions matching TRBD1. Germline CDR1 reads MNHEY; CDR2 reads SVGEGT. Unmatched junction bases numbered 5, after V lost 2 bases and J lost 6 bases. The CDR3 covers 15 residues. CDR3 loop: CASSYGQGNVQPQHF. Here the CDR3 DNA reads TGTGCCAGCAGTTACGGACAGGGGAACGTTCAGCCCCAGCATTTT.

The CDR3 DNA reads TGTGCCAGCAGCTTGAAGGACATCGGAAACACCATATATTTT. Translating gives CASSLKDIGNTIYF. The V and J genes are TRBV5-4 and TRBJ1-3, with a tentative D call TRBD1 (5 bases). Trimming took 1 base from V and 4 from J, leaving 9 bases between them. The germline gives CDR1 SGHNT, CDR2 YYREEE (reference sequence). This CDR3 comprises 14 residues. Filled out from reference TRBV5-4 and TRBJ1-3, the complete variable domain reads ETGVTQSPTHLIKTRGQQVTLRCSSQSGHNTVSWYQQALGQGPQFIFQYYREEENGRGNFPPRFSGLQFPNYSSELNVNALELDDSALYLCASSLKDIGNTIYFGEGSWLTVV.

The CDR3: CASSPGGGELFF. The CDR3 DNA sequence: TGTGCCAGCAGCCCCGGAGGCGGGGAGCTGTTTTTT. V usage is TRBV25-1 and J usage is TRBJ2-2; D possibly corresponds to TRBD2 (5 bases). Trimming removed 6 bases at V and 7 bases at J, with 9 bases between. CDR3 length equals 12 residues. Germline lookup yields CDR1 MGHDK and CDR2 SYGVNS.

The V gene is TRBV11-3, the J gene TRBJ1-2; 10 bases are a match to TRBD1. V lost 5 bases to trimming and J lost 2 bases; unmatched junction nucleotides: 2. Germline V gene sequence: CDR1 SGHNT, CDR2 YENEEA. The CDR3 runs to 14 residues. CDR3 DNA sequence: TGTGCCAGCAGCCAGGACAGGGGGAACTATGGCTACACCTTC. This translates into CASSQDRGNYGYTF.